This T cell receptor beta chain was sequenced during a study of T cell repertoires in cytomegalovirus infection. Study details: From public TCR beta signatures came an indication of both CMV infection and matching HLA type.

TCRdb reprocessed the reads via MiXCR and lists one record per CDR3 protein. The table records hundreds of thousands of distinct CDR3 sequences, 33% of them present only once. This clonotype was detected only a few times. Antigen specificity is unknown. The CDR3 totals 17 residues. Per germline, CDR1 LGHNT and CDR2 FRNRAP. V shed 2 bases, J shed 0 bases, and the junction held 6 bases outside the gene matches. The chain employs TRBV12-5 and TRBJ2-1; 8 bases line up with TRBD1. Sequences were derived from cultured PBMCs, sampled from culture after CMV antigen stimulation. This TCR was recovered from a human donor in good health (CMV status not recorded). Some clones in this sample may be carry-over from other donors' samples. The CDR3 nucleotides are TGTGCTAGTGGTTTGTCCTACGACAGGGGCTCCTACAATGAGCAGTTCTTC. Its translation is CASGLSYDRGSYNEQFF.